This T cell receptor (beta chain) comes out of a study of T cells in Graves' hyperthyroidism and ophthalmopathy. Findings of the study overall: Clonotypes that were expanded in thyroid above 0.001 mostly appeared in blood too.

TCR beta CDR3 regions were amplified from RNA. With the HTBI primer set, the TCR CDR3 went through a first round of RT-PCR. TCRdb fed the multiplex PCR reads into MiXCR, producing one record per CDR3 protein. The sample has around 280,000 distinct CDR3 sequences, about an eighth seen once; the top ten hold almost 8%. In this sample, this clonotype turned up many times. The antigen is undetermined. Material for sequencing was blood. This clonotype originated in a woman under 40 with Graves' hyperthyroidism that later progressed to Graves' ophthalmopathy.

The CDR3 nucleotides read TGTGCCAGCAGCCCACAGGGGGCCAACACTGAAGCTTTCTTT. It specifies CASSPQGANTEAFF. The chain employs TRBV7-9 and TRBJ1-1, with 9 bases aligning to TRBD1. CDR3 length: 14 residues. Trimming took 5 bases from V and 2 from J; bases not matched to a gene: 3. Germline CDR1 is SEHNR and CDR2 is FQNEAQ (reference sequence).